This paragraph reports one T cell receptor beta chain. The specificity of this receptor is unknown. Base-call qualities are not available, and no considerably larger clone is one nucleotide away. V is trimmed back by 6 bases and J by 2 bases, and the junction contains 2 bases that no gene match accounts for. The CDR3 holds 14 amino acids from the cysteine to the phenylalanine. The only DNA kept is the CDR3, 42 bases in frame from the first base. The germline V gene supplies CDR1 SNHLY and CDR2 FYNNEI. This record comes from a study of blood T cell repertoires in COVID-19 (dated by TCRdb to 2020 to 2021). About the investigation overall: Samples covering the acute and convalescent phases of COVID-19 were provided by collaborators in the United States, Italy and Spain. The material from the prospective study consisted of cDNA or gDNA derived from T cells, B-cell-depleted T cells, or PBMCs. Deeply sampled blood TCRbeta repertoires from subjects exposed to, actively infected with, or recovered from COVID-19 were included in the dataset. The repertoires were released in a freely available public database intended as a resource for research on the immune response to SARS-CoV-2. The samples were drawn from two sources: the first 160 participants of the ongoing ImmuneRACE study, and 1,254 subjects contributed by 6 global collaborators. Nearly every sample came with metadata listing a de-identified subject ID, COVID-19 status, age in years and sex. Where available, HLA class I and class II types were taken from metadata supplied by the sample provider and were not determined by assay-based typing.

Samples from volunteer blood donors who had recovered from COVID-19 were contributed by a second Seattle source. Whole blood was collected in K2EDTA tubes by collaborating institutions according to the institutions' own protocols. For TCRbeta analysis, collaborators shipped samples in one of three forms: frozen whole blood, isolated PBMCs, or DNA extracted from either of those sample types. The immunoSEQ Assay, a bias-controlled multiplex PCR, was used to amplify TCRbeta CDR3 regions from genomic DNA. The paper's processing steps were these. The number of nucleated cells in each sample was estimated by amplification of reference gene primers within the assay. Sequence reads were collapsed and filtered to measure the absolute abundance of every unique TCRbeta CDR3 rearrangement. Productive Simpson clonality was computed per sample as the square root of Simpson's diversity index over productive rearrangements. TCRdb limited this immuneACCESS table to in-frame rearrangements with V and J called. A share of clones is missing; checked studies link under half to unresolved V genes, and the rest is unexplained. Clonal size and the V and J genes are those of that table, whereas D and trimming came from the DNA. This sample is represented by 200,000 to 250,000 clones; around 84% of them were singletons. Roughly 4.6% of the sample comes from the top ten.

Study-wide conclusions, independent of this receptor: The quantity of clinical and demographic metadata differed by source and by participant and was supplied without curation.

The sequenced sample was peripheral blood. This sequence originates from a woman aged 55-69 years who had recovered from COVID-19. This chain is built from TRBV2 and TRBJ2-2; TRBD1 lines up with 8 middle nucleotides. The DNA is TGTGCCAGCAGCGGACAGGGAAACACCGGGGAGCTGTTTTTT. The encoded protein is CASSGQGNTGELFF.